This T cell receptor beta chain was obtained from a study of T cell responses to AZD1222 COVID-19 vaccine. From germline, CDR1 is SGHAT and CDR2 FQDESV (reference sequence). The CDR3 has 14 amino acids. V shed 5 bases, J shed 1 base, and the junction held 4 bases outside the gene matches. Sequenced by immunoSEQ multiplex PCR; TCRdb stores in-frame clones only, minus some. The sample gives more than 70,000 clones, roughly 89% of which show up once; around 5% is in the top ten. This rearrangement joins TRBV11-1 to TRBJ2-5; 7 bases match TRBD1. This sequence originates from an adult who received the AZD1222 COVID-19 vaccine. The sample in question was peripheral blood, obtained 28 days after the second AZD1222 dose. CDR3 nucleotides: TGTGCCAGCAGCCCAGGGGGATCCCAAGAGACCCAGTACTTC. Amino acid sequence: CASSPGGSQETQYF.